The 12 T cell receptor beta chains reported below all come from one sample, sequenced in a study of T cells after somatic rescue of genetic block (TCRdb year 2020). The library was made by the immunoSEQ multiplex PCR assay. The table was pulled from immuneACCESS by TCRdb, which kept in-frame rearrangements only. Such tables lose some clones; where checked, under half of the loss comes from unresolved V genes, and the rest has no known cause. The sample yields 95,000 to 120,000 clones; about 93% were counted once. Of the sample, roughly 1.5% is held by the ten largest clones. The sample comprised peripheral blood mononuclear cells (PBMCs). Receptors were obtained from a woman aged 18 to 35.

This rearrangement joins TRBV6-5 to TRBJ1-1; D is unresolved. Trimming removed 8 bases at V and 3 bases at J, with 13 bases between. Germline V gene data show CDR1 as MNHEY and CDR2 as SVGAGI. This CDR3 has 13 amino acids. CDR3 DNA sequence: TGTGCCAGCCGGCGGTCCCATGACACTGAAGCTTTCTTT. It encodes CASRRSHDTEAFF.

J is TRBJ1-1 and V is TRBV2, with TRBD1 matching 7 bases. V dropped 6 bases and J dropped 0; count of bases not matched to a gene: 1. The CDR3 has 13 amino acids. CDR1 is SNHLY and CDR2 is FYNNEI in the germline V gene. In DNA form, the CDR3 reads TGTGCCAGCAGGGACAGGCTGAACACTGAAGCTTTCTTT. This codes for CASRDRLNTEAFF.

The chain employs TRBV27 and TRBJ1-5; D is uncertain. The CDR3 is 13 amino acids. Per the germline V gene, CDR1 is MNHEY and CDR2 is SMNVEV (reference sequence). V shed 2 bases and J shed 1 base, with 3 bases lying between them. CDR3 bases: TGTGCCAGCAGTTTAGTCAGCAATCAGCCCCAGCATTTT. The encoded protein is CASSLVSNQPQHF.

About this clone: Other DNA sequences in the sample encode the same CDR3. This chain connects TRBV19 to TRBJ1-1, with 9 bases identical to TRBD1. CDR3 length: 12 amino acids. V gave up 7 bases and J gave up 5 bases; unmatched junction bases: 2. Germline values: CDR1 LNHDA, CDR2 SQIVND (reference sequence). CDR3 protein: CASKTGGTEAFF. The CDR3, as DNA: TGTGCCAGTAAGACAGGGGGAACTGAAGCTTTCTTT.

The V call is TRBV5-1, the J call TRBJ1-1; weak D call: TRBD1 (5 bases). The V end was cut by 4 bases, the J end by 1 base, with 11 bases between. Germline V CDR1 and CDR2: SGHRS, YFSETQ. This CDR3 has 14 amino acids. The CDR3, as DNA: TGCGCCAGCAGCCAGGGACCTCAGAACACTGAAGCTTTCTTT. It codes for CASSQGPQNTEAFF.

CDR3 nucleotide sequence: TGTGCCAGCAGCGCCGGAGGTACTAACACAGATACGCAGTATTTT. Translation: CASSAGGTNTDTQYF. J is TRBJ2-3 and V is TRBV5-4; a possible D gene is TRBD2 (5 bases). The CDR3 length is 15 residues. V lost 4 bases and J 2 bases, leaving 14 bases between the germline ends. CDR1 is SGHNT and CDR2 is YYREEE in the germline V gene (reference sequence).

This chain links TRBV11-2 with TRBJ1-5, with TRBD1 matching over 10 bases. The CDR3 is made up of 17 amino acids. Germline CDR1 SGHAT, CDR2 FQNNGV. Trimming cost V 4 bases and J 4 bases; bases outside gene matches: 10. Here the CDR3 DNA reads TGTGCCAGCAGCTGGGACAGGGGATTGTCTCCTAATCAGCCCCAGCATTTT. This sequence encodes CASSWDRGLSPNQPQHF.

The chain joins TRBV19 to TRBJ1-5; D possibly corresponds to TRBD1 (6 bases). This CDR3 region has 12 residues. With 3 bases removed from V and 10 bases from J, the gap between germline ends came to 10 bases. Germline-derived CDR1 and CDR2 are LNHDA and SQIVND (reference sequence). CDR3 loop: CASSILQGPQHF. In DNA form, the CDR3 reads TGTGCCAGTAGTATCTTACAGGGTCCCCAGCATTTT.

This clone occurred once. The chain couples TRBV4-1 to TRBJ1-4; 8 bases are shared with TRBD1. This CDR3 is built from 18 residues. Germline trimming cut 0 bases from V and 5 bases from J; bases unmatched to any gene: 11. Germline V CDR1 and CDR2: MGHRA, YSYEKL. The CDR3 sequence is CASSQDQQGAVSNEKLFF. In DNA, the CDR3 is TGCGCCAGCAGCCAAGATCAGCAGGGGGCCGTTTCGAATGAAAAACTGTTTTTT.

The chain is built from TRBV4-2 and TRBJ1-1, with no clear D. The V end lost 6 bases, the J end lost 2 bases, and 16 bases lay between the germline ends. The CDR3 is 15 residues long. Germline CDR1 LGHNA, CDR2 YNFKEQ. Written as DNA, the CDR3 is TGTGCCAGCAGGCACGTTAAGAGGAGAAACACTGAAGCTTTCTTT. Protein sequence: CASRHVKRRNTEAFF.

The chain recombines TRBV6-1 with TRBJ1-1; D might be TRBD1 (5 bases). V was shortened by 2 bases and J by 7 bases, with 11 bases between the two germline ends. The germline CDR1 and CDR2 sequences are MNHNS and SASEGT. The CDR3 loop spans 13 amino acids. The CDR3 protein is CASSEQLGGEAFF. The CDR3 DNA sequence: TGTGCCAGCAGTGAACAACTCGGGGGTGAAGCTTTCTTT.

The chain joins TRBV5-1 to TRBJ1-1, with D tentatively TRBD1 (5 bases). With 0 bases removed from V and 5 bases from J, the gap between germline ends came to 17 bases. This CDR3 region has 16 residues. The germline V gene has CDR1 SGHRS and CDR2 YFSETQ. CDR3 loop: CASSLDRGRVGTEAFF. In DNA, the CDR3 is TGCGCCAGCAGCTTGGATAGGGGCAGAGTGGGGACTGAAGCTTTCTTT.